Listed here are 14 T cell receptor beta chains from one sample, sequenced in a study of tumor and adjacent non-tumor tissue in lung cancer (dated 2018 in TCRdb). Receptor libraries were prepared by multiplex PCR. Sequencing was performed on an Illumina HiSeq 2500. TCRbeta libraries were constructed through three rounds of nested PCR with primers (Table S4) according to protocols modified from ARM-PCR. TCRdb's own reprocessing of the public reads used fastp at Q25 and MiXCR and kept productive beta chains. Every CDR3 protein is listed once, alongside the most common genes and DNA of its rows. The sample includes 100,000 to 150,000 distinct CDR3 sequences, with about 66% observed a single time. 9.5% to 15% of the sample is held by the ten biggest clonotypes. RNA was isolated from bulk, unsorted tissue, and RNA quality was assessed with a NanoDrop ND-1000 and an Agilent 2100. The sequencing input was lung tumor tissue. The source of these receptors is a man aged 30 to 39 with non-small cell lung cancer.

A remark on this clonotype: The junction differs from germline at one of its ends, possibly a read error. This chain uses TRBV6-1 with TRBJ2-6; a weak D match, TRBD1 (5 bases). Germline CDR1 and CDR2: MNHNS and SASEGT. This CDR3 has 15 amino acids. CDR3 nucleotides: TGTGCCAGCAGTGAAGTACACTCTGGGGCCAACGTCCTGACTTTT. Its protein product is CASSEVHSGANVLTF.

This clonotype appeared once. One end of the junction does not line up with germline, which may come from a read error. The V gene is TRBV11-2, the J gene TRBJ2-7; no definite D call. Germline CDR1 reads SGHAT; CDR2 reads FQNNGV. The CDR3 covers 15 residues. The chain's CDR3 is CARCLDQLIGLSASF. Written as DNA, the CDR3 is TGTGCCAGGTGCTTAGATCAGCTGATAGGGCTGTCCGCCTCCTTC.

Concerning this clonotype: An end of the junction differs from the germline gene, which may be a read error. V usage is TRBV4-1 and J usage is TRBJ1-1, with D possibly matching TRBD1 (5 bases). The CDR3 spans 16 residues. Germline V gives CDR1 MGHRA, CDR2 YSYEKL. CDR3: CASRQDLARVSGEAFF. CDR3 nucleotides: TGCGCCAGCAGACAAGATCTGGCCAGGGTGTCGGGTGAAGCTTTCTTT.

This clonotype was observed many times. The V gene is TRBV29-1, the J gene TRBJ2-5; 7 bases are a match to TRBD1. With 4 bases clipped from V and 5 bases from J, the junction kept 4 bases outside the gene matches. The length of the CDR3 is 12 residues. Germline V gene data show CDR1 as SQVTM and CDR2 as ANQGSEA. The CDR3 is CSVGTGGETQYF. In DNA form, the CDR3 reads TGCAGCGTTGGGACAGGCGGGGAGACCCAGTACTTC.

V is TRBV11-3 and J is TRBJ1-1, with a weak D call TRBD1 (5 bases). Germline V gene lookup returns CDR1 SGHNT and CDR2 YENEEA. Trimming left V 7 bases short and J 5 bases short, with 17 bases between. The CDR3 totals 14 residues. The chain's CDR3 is CASTMGQGDTEAFF. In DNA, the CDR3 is TGTGCCAGCACCATGGGTCAGGGAGATACTGAAGCTTTCTTT.

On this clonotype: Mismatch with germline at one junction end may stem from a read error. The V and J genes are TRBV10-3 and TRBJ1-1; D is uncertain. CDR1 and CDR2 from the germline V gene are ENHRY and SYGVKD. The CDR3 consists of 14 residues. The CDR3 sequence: CVITRLELGTEAFF. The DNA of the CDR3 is TGTGTCATCACCCGTCTGGAGTTGGGCACTGAAGCTTTCTTT.

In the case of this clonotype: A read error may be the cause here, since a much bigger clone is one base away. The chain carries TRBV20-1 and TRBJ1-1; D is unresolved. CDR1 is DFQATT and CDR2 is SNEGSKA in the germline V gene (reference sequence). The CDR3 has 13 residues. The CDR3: CIASIKVNTEAFF. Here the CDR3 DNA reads TGCATTGCTAGTATTAAGGTGAACACTGAAGCTTTCTTT.

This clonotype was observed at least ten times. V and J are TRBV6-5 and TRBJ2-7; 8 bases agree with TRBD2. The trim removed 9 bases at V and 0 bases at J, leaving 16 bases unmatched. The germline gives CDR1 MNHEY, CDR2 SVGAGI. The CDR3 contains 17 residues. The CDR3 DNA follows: TGTGCCAGTCGCGGGGATTTTTCGGGGGGGACCTCCTACGAGCAGTACTTC. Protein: CASRGDFSGGTSYEQYF.

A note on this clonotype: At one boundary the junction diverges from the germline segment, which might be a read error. CDR3: CSARVAGDYNEQFF. CDR3 bases: TGCAGCGCTAGAGTCGCGGGAGACTACAATGAGCAGTTCTTC. The J gene is TRBJ2-1, the V gene TRBV20-1; 7 bases agree with TRBD2. The CDR3 has 14 amino acids. The germline CDR1 and CDR2 sequences are DFQATT and SNEGSKA (reference sequence).

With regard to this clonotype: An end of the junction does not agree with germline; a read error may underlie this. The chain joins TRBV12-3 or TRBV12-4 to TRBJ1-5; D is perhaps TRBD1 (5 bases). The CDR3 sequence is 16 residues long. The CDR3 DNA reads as TGTGCCAGCGGTTTAGAACAGGCTTCCGGGAATCAGCCCCAGCATTTT. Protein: CASGLEQASGNQPQHF.

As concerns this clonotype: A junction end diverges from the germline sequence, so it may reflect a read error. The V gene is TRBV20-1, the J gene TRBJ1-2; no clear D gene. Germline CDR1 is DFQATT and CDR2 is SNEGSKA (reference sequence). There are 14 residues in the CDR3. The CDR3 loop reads CSVRVRAPFYGYTF. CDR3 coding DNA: TGCAGTGTTAGAGTGCGGGCACCGTTCTATGGCTACACCTTC.

The CDR3 region has the DNA TGTGCCAGCAGGGAAACCCCATCGGCCACCGAAGCTTTCTTT. This sequence encodes CASRETPSATEAFF. V usage is TRBV2 and J usage is TRBJ1-1, with D hard to call. The CDR3 runs 14 residues. V was trimmed by 6 bases and J by 8 bases, leaving 19 bases between them. Germline-derived CDR1 and CDR2 are SNHLY and FYNNEI.

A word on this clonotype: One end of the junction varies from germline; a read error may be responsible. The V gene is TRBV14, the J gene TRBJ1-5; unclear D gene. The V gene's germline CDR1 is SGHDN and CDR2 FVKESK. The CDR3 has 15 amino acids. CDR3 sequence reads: CASIQVPGVGQPQHF. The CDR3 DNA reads TGTGCCAGCATCCAAGTACCGGGCGTAGGGCAGCCCCAGCATTTT.

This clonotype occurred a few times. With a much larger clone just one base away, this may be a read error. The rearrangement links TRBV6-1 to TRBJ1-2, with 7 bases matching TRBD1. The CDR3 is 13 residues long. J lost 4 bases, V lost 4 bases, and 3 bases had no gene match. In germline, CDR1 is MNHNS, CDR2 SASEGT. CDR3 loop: CASSVRGTYGYTF. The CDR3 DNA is TGTGCCAGCAGTGTCAGGGGGACCTATGGCTACACCTTC.